One and the same sample provided the 10 T cell receptor beta chains below, sequenced in a study of response to subunit inactivated influenza vaccine. MiXCR was run by TCRdb on the RT-PCR reads, yielding one entry per CDR3 protein. The repertoire consists of about 540,000 distinct CDR3 sequences, with 12% to 15% occurring once and the leading ten covering approximately 10%. This specimen was PBMCs from blood, taken roughly 12 days after vaccination. All receptors come from a man in his fifties or sixties who received an inactivated influenza vaccine.

The V gene is TRBV6-5, the J gene TRBJ1-4; D call uncertain. The CDR3 spans 15 residues. Germline V CDR1 and CDR2: MNHEY, SVGAGI. Trimming removed 0 bases at V and 3 bases at J, with 8 bases between. CDR3 in amino acids: CASSYSGRPNEKLFF. The CDR3 bases are TGTGCCAGCAGTTACTCTGGTCGACCTAATGAAAAACTGTTTTTT.

A few counts support this clonotype. This chain uses TRBV20-1 with TRBJ1-1, with 8 bases matching TRBD1. The CDR3 has 14 residues. Germline V gene lookup returns CDR1 DFQATT and CDR2 SNEGSKA (reference sequence). Trimming at V came to 7 bases and at J to 5 bases, leaving 12 bases not matched to a gene. The CDR3 sequence: CSGTDRVIRTEAFF. DNA for the CDR3: TGCAGTGGGACGGACAGGGTTATTAGAACTGAAGCTTTCTTT.

This clonotype was seen a handful of times. V is TRBV4-2 and J is TRBJ2-6, with a weak D call TRBD2 (5 bases). The CDR3 has 17 amino acids. The germline V gene encodes CDR1 LGHNA and CDR2 YNFKEQ. Trimming took 1 base from V and 0 from J, leaving 10 bases between them. CDR3 loop: CASSQVIGSSGANVLTF. The CDR3 DNA follows: TGTGCCAGCAGCCAAGTTATTGGGAGCTCTGGGGCCAACGTCCTGACTTTC.

The sample holds a few counts of this clonotype. The V call is TRBV24-1, the J call TRBJ2-5; no clear D gene. The CDR3 sequence is 14 residues long. Germline CDR1 reads KGHDR; CDR2 reads SFDVKD. Trimming shortened V by 4 bases and J by 7 bases, and 15 bases separated the two germline ends. The CDR3 nucleotides read TGTGCCACCAGTGACTCCTCAAAGAAAGGGACCCAGTACTTC. Protein sequence: CATSDSSKKGTQYF.

This clonotype was seen a few times. The CDR3 spells CASSVRRDTEAFF. CDR3 coding DNA: TGTGCCAGCAGTGTCCGCAGGGACACTGAAGCTTTCTTT. The chain couples TRBV6-4 to TRBJ1-1; a weak D match, TRBD1 (5 bases). The CDR3 loop spans 13 amino acids. The V end was cut by 4 bases, the J end by 3 bases, with 9 bases between. Germline assignment: CDR1 MRHNA and CDR2 SNTAGT.

This clonotype was seen more than once but under ten times. This chain uses TRBV9 with TRBJ2-5; TRBD1 agrees at 9 bases. From germline, CDR1 is SGDLS and CDR2 YYNGEE. This CDR3 is built from 16 residues. Trimming took 3 bases from V and 10 from J; bases not matched to a gene: 16. The CDR3 sequence is CASSDGRDRVFSGQYF. The CDR3 DNA reads as TGTGCCAGCAGCGACGGACGGGACAGGGTATTCAGCGGCCAGTACTTC. Complete variable domain (other parts from reference TRBV9 and TRBJ2-5): DSGVTQTPKHLITATGQRVTLRCSPRSGDLSVYWYQQSLDQGLQFLIQYYNGEERAKGNILERFSAQQFPDLHSELNLSSLELGDSALYFCASSDGRDRVFSGQYFGPGTRLLVL.

The CDR3 loop reads CSASRGPLNTGELFF. The CDR3 region has the DNA TGCAGTGCTAGTCGGGGGCCACTCAACACCGGGGAGCTGTTTTTT. V gene TRBV20-1 combines with J gene TRBJ2-2, with D possibly called TRBD1 or TRBD2 (6 bases each). Trimming removed 3 bases at V and 2 bases at J, with 13 bases between. The CDR3 runs 15 residues. Germline V CDR1 and CDR2: DFQATT, SNEGSKA (reference sequence).

This clonotype turned up a few times. This sequence joins TRBV6-2 or TRBV6-3 and TRBJ1-3, with 7 bases lining up with TRBD1. V lost 5 bases to trimming and J lost 0 bases; unmatched junction nucleotides: 19. Germline-derived CDR1 and CDR2 are MNHEY and SVGEGT. This CDR3 spans 20 amino acids. CDR3 sequence: CASSIPGQLLSTSSGNTIYF. DNA of the CDR3: TGTGCCAGCAGTATACCGGGACAGCTACTTTCAACGAGCTCTGGAAACACCATATATTTT.

This clonotype has more than one count but fewer than ten. The junction and the germline gene differ at one end; a read error may be behind it. The V call is TRBV6-5, the J call TRBJ2-3; D remains unclear. In germline, CDR1 is MNHEY, CDR2 SVGAGI. The CDR3 is 14 residues long. The CDR3 DNA reads as TGTGCCAGCAGTTACACAGAAAGCATAGATACGCAGTATTTT. Its translation is CASSYTESIDTQYF.

The chain uses TRBV4-2 and TRBJ2-6; 11 bases line up with TRBD1. The CDR3 contains 17 residues. The trim removed 4 bases at V and 2 bases at J, leaving 4 bases unmatched. Germline CDR1 reads LGHNA; CDR2 reads YNFKEQ. The CDR3 reads CASSPGQGATGANVLTF. CDR3 coding DNA: TGTGCCAGCAGCCCTGGACAGGGGGCGACTGGGGCCAACGTCCTGACTTTC.